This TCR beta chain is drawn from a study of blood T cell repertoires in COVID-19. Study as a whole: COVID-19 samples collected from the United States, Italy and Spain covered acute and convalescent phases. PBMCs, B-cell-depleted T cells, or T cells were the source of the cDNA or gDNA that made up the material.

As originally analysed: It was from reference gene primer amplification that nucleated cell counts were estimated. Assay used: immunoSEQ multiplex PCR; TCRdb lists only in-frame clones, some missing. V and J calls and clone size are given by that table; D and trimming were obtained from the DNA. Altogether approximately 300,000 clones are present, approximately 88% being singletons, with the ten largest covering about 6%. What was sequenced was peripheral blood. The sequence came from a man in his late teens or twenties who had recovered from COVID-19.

The chain's CDR3 is CASSLRGEQETQYF. The CDR3 DNA reads as TGTGCCAGCAGCTTACGCGGGGAACAAGAGACCCAGTACTTC. The rearrangement uses TRBV13 and TRBJ2-5; TRBD2 might be the D (6 bases). Germline loops: CDR1 PRHDT, CDR2 FYEKMQ (reference sequence). The CDR3 has 14 residues. Trimming stripped 2 bases from V and 2 bases from J, with 9 bases between. Drawing the rest from reference TRBV13 and TRBJ2-5, the complete variable domain is AAGVIQSPRHLIKEKRETATLKCYPIPRHDTVYWYQQGPGQDPQFLISFYEKMQSDKGSIPDRFSAQQFSDYHSELNMSSLELGDSALYFCASSLRGEQETQYFGPGTRLLVL.